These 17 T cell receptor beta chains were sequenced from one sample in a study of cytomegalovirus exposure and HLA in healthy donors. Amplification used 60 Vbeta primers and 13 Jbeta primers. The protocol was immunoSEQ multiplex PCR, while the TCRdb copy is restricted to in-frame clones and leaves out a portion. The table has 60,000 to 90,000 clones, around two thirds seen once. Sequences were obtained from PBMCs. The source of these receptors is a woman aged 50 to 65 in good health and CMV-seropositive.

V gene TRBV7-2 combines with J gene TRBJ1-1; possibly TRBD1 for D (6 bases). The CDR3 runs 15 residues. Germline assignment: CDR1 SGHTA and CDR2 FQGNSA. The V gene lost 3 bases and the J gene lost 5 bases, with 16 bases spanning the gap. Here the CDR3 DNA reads TGTGCCAGCAGCTTTGCGGGGGCGCATGGGACTGAAGCTTTCTTT. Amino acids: CASSFAGAHGTEAFF.

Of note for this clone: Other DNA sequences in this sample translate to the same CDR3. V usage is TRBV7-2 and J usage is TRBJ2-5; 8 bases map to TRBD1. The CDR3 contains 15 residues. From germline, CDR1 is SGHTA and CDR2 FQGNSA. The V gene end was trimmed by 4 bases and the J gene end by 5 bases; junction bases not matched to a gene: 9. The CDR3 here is CASSSRQGLGETQYF. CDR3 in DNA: TGTGCCAGCAGCTCCAGACAGGGGCTTGGGGAGACCCAGTACTTC.

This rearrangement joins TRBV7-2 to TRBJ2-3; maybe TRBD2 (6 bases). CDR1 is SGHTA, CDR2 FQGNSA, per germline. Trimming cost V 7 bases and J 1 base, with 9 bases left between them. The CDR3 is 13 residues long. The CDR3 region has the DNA TGTGCCAGCAACCCGGGGGGCACAGATACGCAGTATTTT. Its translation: CASNPGGTDTQYF.

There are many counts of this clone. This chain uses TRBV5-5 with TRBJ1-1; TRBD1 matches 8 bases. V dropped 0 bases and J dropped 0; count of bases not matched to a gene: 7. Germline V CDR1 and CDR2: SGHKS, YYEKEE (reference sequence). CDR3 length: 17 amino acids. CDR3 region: CASSLVAGGFMNTEAFF. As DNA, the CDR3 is TGTGCCAGCAGCTTGGTGGCAGGGGGCTTCATGAACACTGAAGCTTTCTTT.

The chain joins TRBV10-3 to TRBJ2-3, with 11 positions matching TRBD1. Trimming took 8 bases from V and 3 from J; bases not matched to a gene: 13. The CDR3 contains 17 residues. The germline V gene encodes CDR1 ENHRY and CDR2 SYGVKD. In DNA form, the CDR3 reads TGTGCCATCGGAGGACAGGGGGCGAGTTCGACGACAGATACGCAGTATTTT. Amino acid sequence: CAIGGQGASSTTDTQYF.

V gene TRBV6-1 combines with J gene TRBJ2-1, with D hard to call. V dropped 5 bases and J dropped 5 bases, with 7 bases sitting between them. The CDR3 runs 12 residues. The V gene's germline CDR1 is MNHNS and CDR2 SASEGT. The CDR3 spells CASSTHNNEQFF. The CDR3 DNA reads TGTGCCAGCAGTACACACAACAATGAGCAGTTCTTC.

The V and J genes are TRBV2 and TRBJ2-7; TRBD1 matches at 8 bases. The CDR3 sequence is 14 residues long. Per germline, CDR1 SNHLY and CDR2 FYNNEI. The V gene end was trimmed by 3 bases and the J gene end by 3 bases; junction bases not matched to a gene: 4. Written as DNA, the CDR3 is TGTGCCAGCAGTGATGGACAGGGTAACTACGAGCAGTACTTC. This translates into CASSDGQGNYEQYF.

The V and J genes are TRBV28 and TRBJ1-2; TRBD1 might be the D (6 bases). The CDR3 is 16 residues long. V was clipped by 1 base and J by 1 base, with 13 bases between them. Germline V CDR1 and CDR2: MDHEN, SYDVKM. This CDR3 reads CASSLSQGTINYGYTF. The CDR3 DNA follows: TGTGCCAGCAGTTTATCCCAGGGGACTATTAACTATGGCTACACCTTC.

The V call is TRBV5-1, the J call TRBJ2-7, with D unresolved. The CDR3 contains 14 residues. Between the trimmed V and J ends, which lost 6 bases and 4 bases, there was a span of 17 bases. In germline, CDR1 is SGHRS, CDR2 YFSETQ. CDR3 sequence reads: CASMASAAGYEQYF. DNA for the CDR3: TGCGCCAGCATGGCGAGCGCCGCCGGGTACGAGCAGTACTTC.

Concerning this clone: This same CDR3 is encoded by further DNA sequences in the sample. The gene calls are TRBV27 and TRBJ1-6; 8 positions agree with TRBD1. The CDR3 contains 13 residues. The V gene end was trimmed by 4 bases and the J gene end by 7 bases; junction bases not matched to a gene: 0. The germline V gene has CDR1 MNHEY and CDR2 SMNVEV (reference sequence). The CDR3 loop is CASSWDRNSPLHF. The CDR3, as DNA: TGTGCCAGCAGTTGGGACAGGAATTCACCCCTCCACTTT.

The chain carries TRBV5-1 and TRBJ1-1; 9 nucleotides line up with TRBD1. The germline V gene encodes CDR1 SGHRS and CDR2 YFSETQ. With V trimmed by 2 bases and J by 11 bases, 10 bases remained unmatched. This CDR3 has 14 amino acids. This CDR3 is CASSFSGQGSEAFF. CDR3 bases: TGCGCCAGCAGCTTTTCGGGACAGGGAAGTGAGGCTTTCTTT.

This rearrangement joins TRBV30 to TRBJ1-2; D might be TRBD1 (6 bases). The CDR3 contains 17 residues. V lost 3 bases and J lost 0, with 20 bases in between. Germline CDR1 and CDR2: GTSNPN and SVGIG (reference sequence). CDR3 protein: CAWRGEGGFIPNYGYTF. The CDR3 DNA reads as TGTGCCTGGAGGGGGGAGGGGGGGTTTATCCCTAACTATGGCTACACCTTC.

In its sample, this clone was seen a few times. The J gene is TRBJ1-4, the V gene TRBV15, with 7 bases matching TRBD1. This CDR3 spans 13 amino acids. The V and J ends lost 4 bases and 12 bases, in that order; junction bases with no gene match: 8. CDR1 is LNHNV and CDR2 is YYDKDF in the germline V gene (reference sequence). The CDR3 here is CATSIGFTGELFF. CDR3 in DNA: TGTGCCACCAGCATTGGATTTACAGGGGAACTGTTTTTT.

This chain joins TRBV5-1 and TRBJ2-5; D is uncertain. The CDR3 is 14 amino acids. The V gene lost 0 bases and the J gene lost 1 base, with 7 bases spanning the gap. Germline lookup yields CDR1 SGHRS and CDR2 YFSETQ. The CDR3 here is CASSLGHGQETQYF. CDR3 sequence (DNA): TGCGCCAGCAGCTTGGGTCACGGCCAAGAGACCCAGTACTTC.

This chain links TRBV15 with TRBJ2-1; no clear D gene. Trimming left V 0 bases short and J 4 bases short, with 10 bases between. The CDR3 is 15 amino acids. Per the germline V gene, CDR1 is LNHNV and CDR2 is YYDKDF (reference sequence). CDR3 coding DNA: TGTGCCACCAGCAGAGATTTAGGCGGATACAATGAGCAGTTCTTC. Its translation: CATSRDLGGYNEQFF. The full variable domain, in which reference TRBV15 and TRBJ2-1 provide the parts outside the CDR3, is DAMVIQNPRYQVTQFGKPVTLSCSQTLNHNVMYWYQQKSSQAPKLLFHYYDKDFNNEADTPDNFQSRRPNTSFCFLDIRSPGLGDTAMYLCATSRDLGGYNEQFFGPGTRLTVL.

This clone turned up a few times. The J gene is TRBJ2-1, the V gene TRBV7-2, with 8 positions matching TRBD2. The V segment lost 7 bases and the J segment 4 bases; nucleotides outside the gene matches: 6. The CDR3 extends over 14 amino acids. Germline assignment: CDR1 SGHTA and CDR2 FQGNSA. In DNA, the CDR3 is TGTGCCAGCAACCCGAGCGGGGGATACAATGAGCAGTTCTTC. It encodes CASNPSGGYNEQFF.

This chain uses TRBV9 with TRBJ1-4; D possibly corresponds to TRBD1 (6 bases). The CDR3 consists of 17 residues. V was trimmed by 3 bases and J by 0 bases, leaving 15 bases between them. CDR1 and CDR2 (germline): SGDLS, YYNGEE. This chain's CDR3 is CASSAGQLGATNEKLFF. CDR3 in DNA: TGTGCCAGCAGCGCCGGACAGCTAGGGGCAACTAATGAAAAACTGTTTTTT.